The clone carrying this T cell receptor beta chain was seen only a few times. Its target is unknown. One entry per CDR3 protein results from TCRdb running MiXCR on the RT-PCR reads. The sample includes over 750,000 distinct CDR3 sequences, 20% to 25% of them seen just once. Germline CDR1 KGHDR, CDR2 SFDVKD. The CDR3 covers 14 residues. Trimming took 4 bases from V and 0 from J, leaving 6 bases between them. These data belong to a study of response to subunit inactivated influenza vaccine. Study-wide points: New T cells are recruited in small numbers by each seasonal influenza vaccination, according to the authors' suggestion.

The input for sequencing was PBMCs from blood, taken 5 days after vaccination. The gene calls are TRBV24-1 and TRBJ1-5; no clear D. The sequence came from a man aged 50-59 years who received an inactivated influenza vaccine. In DNA, the CDR3 is TGTGCCACCAGTGACCCCGATAGCAATCAGCCCCAGCATTTT. It specifies CATSDPDSNQPQHF.